This T cell receptor (beta chain) was recorded in a study of blood T cell repertoires in COVID-19. Germline values: CDR1 SQVTM, CDR2 ANQGSEA. V was trimmed by 8 bases and J by 6 bases, leaving 9 bases between them. The CDR3 extends over 10 amino acids. TCRdb's copy holds only in-frame clones and misses some; the assay was immunoSEQ multiplex PCR. This table holds under 300,000 clones, 90% found once. The specimen was peripheral blood. This chain joins TRBV29-1 and TRBJ2-3; D is unclear. The TCR comes from a woman aged 40 to 50 with acute or convalescent COVID-19. DNA of the CDR3: TGCAGCCATATAGAGGATACGCAGTATTTT. It encodes CSHIEDTQYF.